A single sample is the source of the 7 T cell receptor beta chains below, sequenced in a study of a mutant IDH1 vaccine in newly diagnosed glioma. The time point here: week 35, safety follow-up. Each vaccine dose was 300 ug of mutant IDH1 20-mer peptide, with topical imiquimod. Their antigens remain unidentified. TCRdb keeps only in-frame clones here, not all; method: immunoSEQ multiplex PCR. Of over 45,000 clones in the sample, around 92% were seen once. This specimen consisted of PBMCs, obtained from a glioma patient whose treatment included an IDH1 peptide vaccine. These receptors came from a middle-aged man with glioma.

V is TRBV15 and J is TRBJ2-7; 7 positions agree with TRBD1. Germline CDR1 LNHNV, CDR2 YYDKDF (reference sequence). This CDR3 region has 13 residues. Germline trimming cut 4 bases from V and 2 bases from J; bases unmatched to any gene: 2. The CDR3 nucleotides read TGTGCCACCAGCAACACAGGGGCCTACGAGCAGTACTTC. Its translation: CATSNTGAYEQYF.

CDR3 in DNA: TGTGCCAGCAGCTCTAGTTCATCCACAGATACGCAGTATTTT. It specifies CASSSSSSTDTQYF. This chain uses TRBV7-9 with TRBJ2-3; D unresolved. V lost 4 bases to trimming and J lost 2 bases, with 10 bases between them. CDR1 is SEHNR, CDR2 FQNEAQ, per germline (reference sequence). The CDR3 has 14 residues.

This clone was picked up one time. The chain links TRBV30 to TRBJ2-2, with 9 bases fitting TRBD1. After removal of 0 bases from V and 6 bases from J, the junction contained 5 bases not matched to a gene. The CDR3 loop spans 15 amino acids. In germline, CDR1 is GTSNPN, CDR2 SVGIG (reference sequence). The DNA for the CDR3 is TGTGCCTGGAGTGTCGGGACAGGGATTTCCGGGGAGCTGTTTTTT. It translates to CAWSVGTGISGELFF. The full variable domain, its missing parts supplied by reference TRBV30 and TRBJ2-2, is SQTIHQWPATLVQPVGSPLSLECTVEGTSNPNLYWYRQAAGRGLQLLFYSVGIGQISSEVPQNLSASRPQDRQFILSSKKLLLSDSGFYLCAWSVGTGISGELFFGEGSRLTVL.

The chain recombines TRBV6-1 with TRBJ2-7; D is undetermined. The CDR3 is made up of 15 amino acids. Trimming cost V 2 bases and J 6 bases, with 17 bases left between them. Per the germline V gene, CDR1 is MNHNS and CDR2 is SASEGT. In DNA form, the CDR3 reads TGTGCCAGCAGTGAAAAGGATGGGTTATACATCGAGCAGTACTTC. Residues: CASSEKDGLYIEQYF.

The chain couples TRBV6-5 to TRBJ1-6; no clear D gene. V lost 5 bases and J 10 bases, leaving 15 bases between the germline ends. Germline loops: CDR1 MNHEY, CDR2 SVGAGI. CDR3 size: 14 residues. The CDR3 nucleotides are TGTGCCAGCAGTCTGAAGGAAAGATTGTCACCCCTCCACTTT. Translation: CASSLKERLSPLHF.

V gene TRBV9 combines with J gene TRBJ1-5, with a possible D match to TRBD1 (5 bases). V shed 1 base and J shed 5 bases, with 13 bases lying between them. From germline, CDR1 is SGDLS and CDR2 YYNGEE. The CDR3 totals 15 residues. DNA for the CDR3: TGTGCCAGCAGCGTATCTGAGGGAGGGGATCAGCCCCAGCATTTT. Encoded protein: CASSVSEGGDQPQHF.

The V and J genes are TRBV18 and TRBJ2-1; 7 nucleotides line up with TRBD1. V dropped 2 bases and J dropped 1; count of bases not matched to a gene: 5. Germline lookup yields CDR1 KGHSH and CDR2 LQKENI. CDR3 length equals 16 residues. The CDR3 sequence: CASSPISRGSYNEQFF. CDR3 nucleotides: TGTGCCAGCTCACCAATAAGCAGGGGGTCCTACAATGAGCAGTTCTTC. The full variable domain, in which reference TRBV18 and TRBJ2-1 provide the parts outside the CDR3, is NAGVMQNPRHLVRRRGQEARLRCSPMKGHSHVYWYRQLPEEGLKFMVYLQKENIIDESGMPKERFSAEFPKEGPSILRIQQVVRGDSAAYFCASSPISRGSYNEQFFGPGTRLTVL.